The 25 T cell receptor beta chains given below trace back to one sample, sequenced in a study of beta chain features in type 1 diabetes. The isolated RNA, all of it, was reverse transcribed, so expressed TCRB transcripts were what got sequenced. Sequencing was performed with immunoSEQ multiplex PCR; in TCRdb, only in-frame clones are kept and a portion is missing. The sample shows roughly 250,000 clones, over 8.5% of them seen only once. Sequenced sample: naive CD4+ T cells from blood. The source is a woman between 18 and 30 years old in good health.

There are many counts of this clone. This sequence joins TRBV18 and TRBJ1-1; D remains unclear. CDR1 is KGHSH and CDR2 is LQKENI in the germline V gene. There are 13 residues in the CDR3. V was shortened by 0 bases and J by 3 bases, with 5 bases between the two germline ends. CDR3 in amino acids: CASSPPRDTEAFF. The CDR3 DNA reads TGTGCCAGCTCACCACCGAGGGACACTGAAGCTTTCTTT.

The rearrangement joins TRBV28 to TRBJ1-2, with D perhaps TRBD1 (5 bases). V was trimmed by 9 bases and J by 3 bases, leaving 20 bases between them. The CDR3 totals 15 residues. Germline V gene lookup returns CDR1 MDHEN and CDR2 SYDVKM. CDR3 sequence: CASRTRDGGDYGYTF. CDR3 bases: TGTGCCAGTCGAACCCGGGACGGGGGAGACTATGGCTACACCTTC.

The J gene is TRBJ2-3, the V gene TRBV27; D might be TRBD1 (5 bases). V dropped 6 bases and J dropped 2 bases, with 12 bases sitting between them. The germline V gene encodes CDR1 MNHEY and CDR2 SMNVEV (reference sequence). This CDR3 spans 14 amino acids. The CDR3 coding sequence is TGTGCCAGCAGAAAGACAGCTGCCACAGATACGCAGTATTTT. It translates to CASRKTAATDTQYF.

This chain links TRBV18 with TRBJ1-1; TRBD1 agrees at 9 bases. The CDR3 spans 14 residues. V shed 6 bases, J shed 1 base, and the junction held 3 bases outside the gene matches. Germline CDR1 and CDR2: KGHSH and LQKENI. For the CDR3, the DNA is TGTGCCAGCTCCAGGACAGGGGCGAACACTGAAGCTTTCTTT. Protein: CASSRTGANTEAFF.

This clone was seen a handful of times. Other DNA sequences in this specimen translate into the identical CDR3. In nucleotides, the CDR3 is TGCGCCAGCAGCTTGGCCTTGTCAGGGACTGAAGCTTTCTTT. Its translation: CASSLALSGTEAFF. This sequence joins TRBV5-1 and TRBJ1-1; TRBD1 might be the D (5 bases). The germline gives CDR1 SGHRS, CDR2 YFSETQ. V dropped 0 bases and J dropped 5 bases, with 11 bases sitting between them. This CDR3 has 14 residues. Based on the CDR3 plus reference TRBV5-1 and TRBJ1-1, the full variable domain is KAGVTQTPRYLIKTRGQQVTLSCSPISGHRSVSWYQQTPGQGLQFLFEYFSETQRNKGNFPGRFSGRQFSNSRSEMNVSTLELGDSALYLCASSLALSGTEAFFGQGTRLTVV.

This clone was recorded a few times. As DNA, the CDR3 is TGTGCCAGCAGTTTCCTCGGGACAGTTTCCTACAATGAGCAGTTCTTC. Protein sequence: CASSFLGTVSYNEQFF. The chain couples TRBV27 to TRBJ2-1, with TRBD1 identical over 7 bases. Per the germline V gene, CDR1 is MNHEY and CDR2 is SMNVEV (reference sequence). The CDR3 has 16 residues. V shed 3 bases and J 1 base; nucleotides not matched to a gene: 6.

The DNA of the CDR3 is TGTGCCAGCAGCTATACGGTAACCGGGGAGCTGTTTTTT. Protein: CASSYTVTGELFF. V is TRBV7-2 and J is TRBJ2-2, with D uncertain. This CDR3 has 13 amino acids. The germline V gene encodes CDR1 SGHTA and CDR2 FQGNSA. The V gene lost 4 bases and the J gene lost 5 bases, with 8 bases spanning the gap.

The V and J genes are TRBV6-5 and TRBJ2-7; 10 bases match TRBD2. The CDR3 totals 14 residues. CDR1 is MNHEY, CDR2 SVGAGI, per germline. Trimming took 6 bases from V and 3 from J; bases not matched to a gene: 5. In DNA form, the CDR3 reads TGTGCCAGCAGCATAACTAGCGGGGTCTACGAGCAGTACTTC. As protein: CASSITSGVYEQYF.

Only a few counts were recorded for this clone. The V call is TRBV11-2, the J call TRBJ1-1; 12 bases agree with TRBD1. The CDR3 length is 16 residues. With V trimmed by 5 bases and J by 5 bases, 9 bases remained unmatched. The germline V gene has CDR1 SGHAT and CDR2 FQNNGV. CDR3 in DNA: TGTGCCAGCAGCCCAGGGACAGGGGGCGCGGGTACTGAAGCTTTCTTT. Amino acids: CASSPGTGGAGTEAFF.

The chain employs TRBV25-1 and TRBJ2-1; TRBD1 matches 10 bases. After removal of 4 bases from V and 5 bases from J, the junction contained 5 bases not matched to a gene. The V gene's germline CDR1 is MGHDK and CDR2 SYGVNS. The CDR3 sequence is 15 residues long. CDR3 sequence reads: CASSGGQGSHNEQFF. The CDR3 bases are TGTGCCAGCAGTGGGGGACAGGGGTCCCACAATGAGCAGTTCTTC. Together with reference TRBV25-1 and TRBJ2-1, the CDR3 gives the full variable domain: EADIYQTPRYLVIGTGKKITLECSQTMGHDKMYWYQQDPGMELHLIHYSYGVNSTEKGDLSSESTVSRIRTEHFPLTLESARPSHTSQYLCASSGGQGSHNEQFFGPGTRLTVL.

The table lists this clone with a few counts. V usage is TRBV5-4 and J usage is TRBJ2-2; D remains ambiguous. Deletions cut 6 bases from V and 7 bases from J, with 10 bases between. Germline assignment: CDR1 SGHNT and CDR2 YYREEE (reference sequence). There are 12 residues in the CDR3. CDR3 sequence: CASTPNGGELFF. The CDR3, as DNA: TGTGCCAGCACCCCAAACGGCGGGGAGCTGTTTTTT.

The chain has TRBV11-3 and TRBJ2-3; 13 bases map to TRBD2. The V and J ends lost 5 bases and 4 bases, in that order; junction bases with no gene match: 3. The germline V gene encodes CDR1 SGHNT and CDR2 YENEEA. The CDR3 extends over 15 amino acids. The CDR3 region has the DNA TGTGCCAGCAGCACACTAGCGGGAGGGCCAGATACGCAGTATTTT. It specifies CASSTLAGGPDTQYF.

A few counts support this clone. V and J are TRBV28 and TRBJ2-7; 9 bases fit TRBD1. CDR3 length equals 17 residues. Trimming removed 0 bases from V and 2 bases from J; junction bases left unmatched: 8. The V gene's germline CDR1 is MDHEN and CDR2 SYDVKM. The CDR3 reads CASSLWSRDREPYEQYF. Written as DNA, the CDR3 is TGTGCCAGCAGTTTATGGTCCCGGGACAGGGAGCCCTACGAGCAGTACTTC.

The chain has TRBV9 and TRBJ1-4, with D possibly being TRBD1 (6 bases). Between the trimmed V and J ends, which lost 7 bases and 2 bases, there was a span of 12 bases. The germline V gene encodes CDR1 SGDLS and CDR2 YYNGEE. The CDR3 has 14 amino acids. Written as DNA, the CDR3 is TGTGCCAGCTCCGGGGGGGCCACTAATGAAAAACTGTTTTTT. This gives the protein CASSGGATNEKLFF.

This clone was seen a few times. The rearrangement links TRBV30 to TRBJ2-2; 7 bases match TRBD2. The CDR3 has 18 amino acids. Trimming took 0 bases from V and 0 from J; bases not matched to a gene: 10. CDR1 is GTSNPN and CDR2 is SVGIG in the germline V gene (reference sequence). The CDR3 nucleotides read TGTGCCTGGAGTGTCTTGTCGGGGGGAATTACGAACACCGGGGAGCTGTTTTTT. Protein product: CAWSVLSGGITNTGELFF. Full variable domain (remainder filled in from reference TRBV30 and TRBJ2-2): SQTIHQWPATLVQPVGSPLSLECTVEGTSNPNLYWYRQAAGRGLQLLFYSVGIGQISSEVPQNLSASRPQDRQFILSSKKLLLSDSGFYLCAWSVLSGGITNTGELFFGEGSRLTVL.

This clone has only a few counts. The J gene is TRBJ2-1, the V gene TRBV11-3; 8 nucleotides line up with TRBD2. CDR3 length: 16 amino acids. V was pared by 3 bases and J by 4 bases, with 8 bases of the junction left unmatched. Germline CDR1 SGHNT, CDR2 YENEEA. The CDR3 here is CASSFEAGVGYNEQFF. Written as DNA, the CDR3 is TGTGCCAGCAGCTTTGAAGCGGGAGTGGGGTACAATGAGCAGTTCTTC.

The chain has TRBV7-7 and TRBJ2-2; a possible D gene is TRBD2 (5 bases). This CDR3 comprises 13 residues. Germline-derived CDR1 and CDR2 are SSHAT and FNYEAQ (reference sequence). The V end lost 1 base, the J end lost 5 bases, and 5 bases lay between the germline ends. CDR3 protein: CASSLGGTGELFF. CDR3 DNA sequence: TGTGCCAGCAGCTTAGGAGGGACCGGGGAGCTGTTTTTT.

This chain links TRBV7-6 with TRBJ2-3; possible D gene TRBD1, 5 bases. Germline V gene lookup returns CDR1 SGHVS and CDR2 FNYEAQ. The V gene lost 0 bases and the J gene lost 7 bases, with 11 bases spanning the gap. This CDR3 has 14 amino acids. The CDR3 DNA follows: TGTGCCAGCAGCTTAGCGCAGGGTGCCCATACGCAGTATTTT. Translating gives CASSLAQGAHTQYF.

CDR3 sequence (DNA): TGTGCCAGCAGTCACGGGACAGTTAAGAACACTGAAGCTTTCTTT. This codes for CASSHGTVKNTEAFF. The rearrangement joins TRBV27 to TRBJ1-1; TRBD1 aligns across 7 bases. V dropped 5 bases and J dropped 1; count of bases not matched to a gene: 7. Germline CDR1 reads MNHEY; CDR2 reads SMNVEV (reference sequence). This CDR3 region has 15 residues.

This clone showed up just a few times. V usage is TRBV29-1 and J usage is TRBJ2-2, with a weak D call TRBD1 (6 bases). This CDR3 region has 15 residues. Trimming removed 4 bases from V and 0 bases from J, with 12 bases in between. The germline CDR1 and CDR2 sequences are SQVTM and ANQGSEA. Here the CDR3 reads CSVAPGTTNTGELFF. In DNA form, the CDR3 reads TGCAGCGTTGCCCCGGGGACAACGAACACCGGGGAGCTGTTTTTT.

This chain connects TRBV10-3 to TRBJ2-2, with 7 bases identical to TRBD1. From germline, CDR1 is ENHRY and CDR2 SYGVKD. J was trimmed by 6 bases and V by 6 bases; bases with no gene match: 7. This CDR3 contains 14 residues. CDR3: CAIRGDSLAGELFF. The DNA for the CDR3 is TGTGCCATCAGAGGGGACAGCCTGGCCGGGGAGCTGTTTTTT.

As DNA, the CDR3 is TGCAGCGTTGAAATCCCGGCCGGGGGAGCTTTCTTT. It specifies CSVEIPAGGAFF. This chain uses TRBV29-1 with TRBJ1-1; D perhaps matches TRBD1 (5 bases). The CDR3 is 12 residues long. V was clipped by 2 bases and J by 10 bases, with 14 bases between them. From germline, CDR1 is SQVTM and CDR2 ANQGSEA.

The gene calls are TRBV11-2 and TRBJ1-1; D unresolved. Trimming stripped 5 bases from V and 8 bases from J, with 18 bases between. This CDR3 spans 14 amino acids. Germline V gene sequence: CDR1 SGHAT, CDR2 FQNNGV. The chain's CDR3 is CASSPLGGAPEAFF. The CDR3 nucleotides read TGTGCCAGCAGCCCTCTAGGAGGTGCTCCGGAAGCTTTCTTT.

This clone has a handful of counts. J is TRBJ1-5 and V is TRBV19; the D is unclear. V was trimmed by 0 bases and J by 4 bases, leaving 13 bases between them. Per the germline V gene, CDR1 is LNHDA and CDR2 is SQIVND (reference sequence). The CDR3 covers 16 residues. The CDR3 DNA reads TGTGCCAGTAGTATAGATCCAGTCCGAGGGAATCAGCCCCAGCATTTT. Protein sequence: CASSIDPVRGNQPQHF.

V and J are TRBV4-2 and TRBJ2-1; the D gene is possibly TRBD2 (6 bases). Looked up from germline, CDR1 is LGHNA and CDR2 is YNFKEQ. The CDR3 length is 17 residues. Trimming shortened V by 4 bases and J by 5 bases, and 21 bases separated the two germline ends. CDR3 in amino acids: CASSPVVGSGRDNEQFF. Here the CDR3 DNA reads TGTGCCAGCAGCCCAGTCGTCGGAAGCGGGCGGGACAATGAGCAGTTCTTC.